Below are 5 T cell receptor beta chains sequenced from a single sample in a study of CD8+ T cells in alopecia areata. RNA extraction was followed by reverse transcription into cDNA, which acted as the sequencing template. The protocol was immunoSEQ multiplex PCR, while the TCRdb copy is restricted to in-frame clones and leaves out a portion. The sample has 200,000 to 250,000 clones, less than 75% seen once. Specified treatment: oral pan-JAK inhibitor, 5-10 mg twice daily. The input for sequencing was CD4+ T cells sorted from blood, taken at week 4, from a patient treated with tofacitinib. The source is a human donor with alopecia areata.

The genes are TRBV10-2 and TRBJ2-7; 8 nucleotides agree with TRBD1. Trimming cost V 8 bases and J 5 bases; bases outside gene matches: 17. The CDR3 spans 16 residues. Germline lookup yields CDR1 WSHSY and CDR2 SAAADI. This chain's CDR3 is CASHPPQGAIHHEQYF. DNA of the CDR3: TGCGCCAGCCATCCACCCCAGGGGGCGATTCACCACGAGCAGTACTTC.

V gene TRBV30 combines with J gene TRBJ2-1, with a possible D match to TRBD2 (5 bases). The CDR3 loop spans 13 amino acids. Germline lookup yields CDR1 GTSNPN and CDR2 SVGIG (reference sequence). The ends were cut back, 2 bases at V and 6 bases at J, with 11 bases in the middle. CDR3: CAWSPSSSNEQFF. CDR3 coding DNA: TGTGCCTGGAGTCCTTCTAGCTCCAATGAGCAGTTCTTC.

The chain employs TRBV13 and TRBJ2-7; D not resolved. CDR3 length: 13 amino acids. Germline loops: CDR1 PRHDT, CDR2 FYEKMQ (reference sequence). Trimming shortened V by 5 bases and J by 3 bases, and 11 bases separated the two germline ends. The CDR3 region is CASSLDGRYEQYF. The CDR3 nucleotides read TGTGCCAGCAGCCTCGATGGACGCTACGAGCAGTACTTC.

V and J are TRBV18 and TRBJ1-2, with 8 nucleotides matching TRBD1. Germline CDR1 is KGHSH and CDR2 is LQKENI. This CDR3 is built from 13 residues. Germline trimming cut 5 bases from V and 3 bases from J; bases unmatched to any gene: 2. The CDR3 region is CASSAGQDYGYTF. CDR3 sequence (DNA): TGTGCCAGCTCAGCGGGACAGGACTATGGCTACACCTTC. Variable domain in full (rest from reference TRBV18 and TRBJ1-2): NAGVMQNPRHLVRRRGQEARLRCSPMKGHSHVYWYRQLPEEGLKFMVYLQKENIIDESGMPKERFSAEFPKEGPSILRIQQVVRGDSAAYFCASSAGQDYGYTFGSGTRLTVV.

In this sample, this clone turned up a few times. This chain links TRBV7-3 with TRBJ2-1; 7 positions match TRBD1. After removal of 5 bases from V and 8 bases from J, the junction contained 15 bases not matched to a gene. There are 16 residues in the CDR3. Looked up from germline, CDR1 is SGHTA and CDR2 is FQGTGA. CDR3 bases: TGTGCCAGCAGCGAACTTGGGAACAGGGGCCTCCATGAGCAGTTCTTC. Encoded protein: CASSELGNRGLHEQFF.